This T cell receptor beta chain was retrieved from a study of cytomegalovirus exposure and HLA in healthy donors (TCRdb year 2017). Context from the whole study: In an earlier analysis of roughly 500 of the donors, less than 350 Gb of sequence data and 90 million to 120 million unique TCR beta sequences from roughly 190 million T cells were reported. All discovery cohort repertoires had been generated using a single sequencing platform. The study aimed to test whether signatures of past pathogen exposure could be identified by cataloging public T cell receptors. Both class I and class II loci were covered by HLA typing, at four-digit resolution. The study profiled the T cell repertoires of hundreds of subjects by immunosequencing and related them to cytomegalovirus serostatus. Typing coverage differed by locus: A, B, C, DRB1 and DQB1 were typed in roughly 620-630 donors, DQA1 in 522, DPA1 in over 600, and DPB1 in roughly 470. To study patterns of TCR occurrence, a later analysis re-analyzed previously published TCR beta repertoires from 666 donors and added high-resolution HLA genotyping. About 5 DR-DQ haplotypes were handled as single units for association and clustering, since linkage in the cohort was strong. Of the 350 to 450 genotyped donors, roughly 80% were placed in the genetic ancestry cluster associated with self-reported Caucasian donors. Across 398 genotyped donors of the cohort, an average of about 220,000 unique TCR beta nucleotide sequences per donor were sequenced, and 15% to 20% of those sequences were non-productive. A later genetic analysis took genome-wide SNP genotypes for 398 of the 666 donors and used that subset as a discovery cohort. An earlier analysis of more than 450 of the donors used high-throughput TCR beta sequencing to judge whether each TCR beta V gene segment behaved as functional or pseudogenic. An early release covering about 600 HLA-typed donors comprised around 300 gigabases of sequencing data and 65 million to 100 million unique TCR sequences. Rather than drawing on any new phenotypic data, the later analysis identified candidate immune exposures from TCR beta sequences and the way those sequences occurred across donors. Donor age, sex, ethnicity and CMV serostatus were collected together with the repertoire data. Along with the approximately 700-subject first cohort, a separate validation cohort of over 90 different subjects was used. To predict cytomegalovirus infection status, the study combined high-throughput TCR immunosequencing, statistical association of individual TCRs with disease status, and machine learning. Beyond this particular receptor, the publication reports: In vitro tests confirmed that three of the cytomegalovirus-associated TCR beta chains recognize cytomegalovirus antigens. The classifier was reported to diagnose cytomegalovirus status with high specificity and sensitivity in both the original and validation cohorts. A further reported finding was that TCR beta sequences accurately predicted the HLA-A and HLA-B alleles for most subjects in the first cohort. Linkage disequilibrium might explain the correlated functional status among segregating V segments, but an unknown experimental factor could not be excluded. A group of highly shared sequence variants was considered likely to be a technical artifact of the sequencing pipeline. A later analysis reported that several top co-occurrence clusters appeared linked to parvovirus B19, influenza, CMV and Epstein-Barr virus. Because HLA typing was unavailable for some donors at each locus, only the typed subset was used in association tests. In a later genetic analysis, a missense DCLRE1C variant was associated with V-gene and J-gene trimming of TCR beta chains, and the association was replicated in an independent cohort. In a later analysis, most CMV-associated TCR beta chains were found to appear HLA-restricted, with HLA associations seemingly driven largely by CMV exposure. CMV serostatus was the only immune exposure information available for the cohort. While some public TCRs were present in many individuals, most TCR sequences turned up only very rarely across donors. Some IMGT-functional V segments, including TRBV6-2 and TRBV6-3, could not be told apart with the 87-base-pair reads, so those segments were excluded. In a later analysis, the rate of TCR association differed among HLA loci, with DRB1 alleles having the most associated TCRs and HLA-C alleles having the fewest. It was suggested by the authors that the approach could potentially be generalized to other disease states and immunological phenotypes. Assigning TCR associations to individual alleles was difficult when HLA alleles, especially DR and DQ, strongly co-occurred. The earlier analysis of approximately 540 of the donors excluded some 15 rarely observed V segments, including chromosome 9 orphons, because counts were too low. Broadly in line with IMGT annotations, most TCR beta V segments showed up in productive rearrangements about 87% or about 30% of the time in an earlier analysis of several hundred of the donors. At a false discovery rate of 0.05, a later analysis linked about 17,000 TCR beta sequences to specific HLA alleles. A later analysis found that HLA-associated TCR beta chains were more clonally expanded and had lower generation probabilities than equally common non-associated chains. The study listed 164 TCR beta chains as associated with cytomegalovirus. A later genetic analysis reported fewer N-insertions in productive TCRs among donors in an Asian-associated ancestry cluster than the roughly 700-donor mean. This cohort had only TCR beta chains sequenced, and the lack of alpha or paired-chain data limited which features could be detected. Roughly uniform sequencing depth across donors was assumed in presence/absence analyses, although this assumption may not hold.

This clone was observed a few times. Its antigen has not been determined. No base quality values were provided; no much bigger clone lies one nucleotide off. In total, approximately 700 healthy bone marrow donors made up the cohort. Cohort members were all nominally healthy when sampled, although unrecorded immune exposures were likely present. The donor tested CMV seronegative and was one of the 352 seronegative cohort members. A peripheral blood sample was collected from each donor, and TCR beta sequencing was performed on peripheral blood mononuclear cells. Genomic DNA extraction from the blood cell samples was performed with the Qiagen DNeasy Blood Extraction Kit. The library came from the immunoSEQ multiplex PCR assay. For the multiplex PCR, a mixture combining 60 forward primers for TCR Vbeta segments and 13 reverse primers for TCR Jbeta segments was used. A multiplex PCR assay on genomic DNA amplified the CDR3 region of rearranged TCR beta genes. Amplified TCR beta libraries were sequenced as 87-base-pair reads on the Illumina HiSeq System. The original pipeline was this. A later analysis counted tens of millions of unique TCR beta chains across the 670 or so repertoires, and around 9.9 million of these chains were shared by at least two donors. A nearest-neighbor algorithm error-corrected the raw reads and collapsed the reads into unique sequences, merging closely related sequences to remove PCR and sequencing errors. Alignment of CDR3 sequences to IMGT reference sequences was used to assign V, D and J gene segments. Each retained sequence needed at least a six-nucleotide match to both a V gene segment and a J gene segment. Rearrangements were classified as productive when the CDR3 lacked stop codons and remained in frame with V and J, and all other rearrangements were classified as non-productive. CDR3 was defined according to IMGT convention as the region running from the second conserved V-encoded cysteine to the conserved J-encoded phenylalanine. In an earlier analysis of approximately 500 of the donors, sequences lacking an unambiguous match to a single V gene segment were excluded. An earlier analysis of several hundred of the donors classified V segments as functional when productive rearrangements were above 56.7% and as segregating when the standard deviation between donors was above 5%. To diagnose cytomegalovirus status from the catalog of TCR beta chain sequences, a statistical classification framework was built. V and J gene assignment, in a later analysis, came from comparing TCR nucleotide sequences with IMGT/GENE-DB human TR gene sequences. A later analysis assigned CDR3 sequences and most-parsimonious VDJ recombination scenarios with the TCRdist pipeline. In a later analysis, every TCR beta chain was defined by the combination of its CDR3 amino acid sequence and its V-gene family, and reads without a unique V-gene family were dropped. To address suspected cross-contamination and a sequencing artifact, a later analysis removed approximately 600 highly shared, low-generation-probability nucleotide sequences. In a later analysis, a clonal expansion index for each public chain was calculated from normalized within-repertoire ranks of inferred template counts. A later analysis computed generation probabilities with a VDJ recombination model fitted to out-of-frame rearrangements, and checked the results against IGoR. A later analysis scored TCR-TCR, TCR-HLA and TCR-CMV co-occurrence with hypergeometric tests, applying a repertoire-size bias correction to TCR pairs. A later analysis estimated false discovery rates by permuting HLA or CMV assignments 20 times. In a later analysis, co-occurring TCRs were grouped using DBSCAN, with TCRdist sequence similarity added in when clustering inside HLA-allele-positive subsets. For co-occurrence clustering, repertoires with fewer than 30,000 or more than 120,000 public chains were excluded, along with about five repertoires with anomalous nucleotide sharing. Drawn from immuneACCESS, this table holds only the in-frame rearrangements with V and J called that TCRdb kept. Clones are partly lost; checked studies trace under half to an unresolved V gene and leave the rest unexplained. The V and J calls and clone size were taken over from that table, and D and trimming were inferred from the DNA. The sample table holds under 110,000 clones, of which less than 80% were seen once. Approximately 3.6% of the sample lies in the top ten.

V loses 4 bases at its end and J loses 7 bases; junction bases beyond the gene matches: 3. Via the germline V gene (reference sequence), CDR1 is LNHDA and CDR2 SQIVND. Including cysteine and phenylalanine, the CDR3 has 13 amino acids. Just CDR3 DNA is preserved here, 39 bases in frame from base 1. Material: PBMCs. The rearrangement joined TRBV19 to TRBJ2-2; 7 of the junction bases match TRBD2. This TCR came from a man in his sixties in good health and CMV-seronegative. CDR3 region: CASSRGLFGELFF. The sequenced DNA: TGTGCCAGTAGTAGGGGACTATTCGGGGAGCTGTTTTTT.